A single sample gave rise to the 4 T cell receptor beta chains below, sequenced in a study of T-cell reconstitution after alpha-beta-depleted transplantation in children. Preparation of the TCRbeta library involved a method that used unique molecular identifiers. TCRdb independently ran MiXCR on the PCR reads; one entry per CDR3 protein. The sample carries nearly 400,000 distinct CDR3 sequences, about a fifth recorded once. The source was PBMCs from the stem cell graft donor, collected from the stem cell graft. These receptor sequences come from a human donor who donated a stem cell graft to a child with acute myeloid leukemia.

This sequence joins TRBV15 and TRBJ1-2, with D perhaps TRBD1 (5 bases). CDR1 and CDR2 from the germline V gene are LNHNV and YYDKDF (reference sequence). Trimming removed 0 bases at V and 8 bases at J, with 10 bases between. The CDR3 runs to 13 residues. CDR3 in DNA: TGTGCCACCAGCAGAGATCACCGGGGCGGCTACACCTTC. It yields the protein CATSRDHRGGYTF.

This chain connects TRBV20-1 to TRBJ2-1, with 8 positions matching TRBD1. This CDR3 region has 14 residues. Germline lookup yields CDR1 DFQATT and CDR2 SNEGSKA (reference sequence). In DNA, the CDR3 is TGCAGCCCAAACACAGGACAGGGAAGCAATGAGCAGTTCTTC. Translated: CSPNTGQGSNEQFF.

This clonotype was detected a few times. V and J are TRBV7-9 and TRBJ1-2, with 8 bases aligning to TRBD1. Germline assignment: CDR1 SEHNR and CDR2 FQNEAQ (reference sequence). CDR3 length equals 15 residues. Unmatched junction bases numbered 11, after V lost 5 bases and J lost 6 bases. CDR3 coding DNA: TGTGCCAGCAGCCTATTTAGCAGGGGGCGTGATGGCTACACCTTC. The encoded protein is CASSLFSRGRDGYTF.

This clonotype has just a few counts. The rearrangement joins TRBV20-1 to TRBJ2-3; D unresolved. Trimming removed 7 bases at V and 2 bases at J, with 16 bases between. The CDR3 contains 14 residues. CDR1 is DFQATT and CDR2 is SNEGSKA in the germline V gene (reference sequence). CDR3 loop: CSEVLLDYTDTQYF. CDR3 nucleotides: TGCAGTGAGGTTCTTCTGGATTACACAGATACGCAGTATTTT.